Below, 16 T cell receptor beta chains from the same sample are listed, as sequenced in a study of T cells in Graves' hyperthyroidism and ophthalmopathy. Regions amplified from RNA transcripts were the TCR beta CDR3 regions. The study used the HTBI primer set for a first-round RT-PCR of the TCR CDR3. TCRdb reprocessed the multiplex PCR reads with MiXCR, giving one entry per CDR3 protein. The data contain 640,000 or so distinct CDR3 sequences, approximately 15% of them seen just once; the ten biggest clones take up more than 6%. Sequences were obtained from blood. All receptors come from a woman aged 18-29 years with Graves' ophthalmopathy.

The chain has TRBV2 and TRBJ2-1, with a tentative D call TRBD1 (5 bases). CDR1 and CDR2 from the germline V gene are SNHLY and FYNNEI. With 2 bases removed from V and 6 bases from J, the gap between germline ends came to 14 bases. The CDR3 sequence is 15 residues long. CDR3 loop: CASSEQGPNSNEQFF. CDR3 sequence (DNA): TGTGCCAGCAGTGAACAGGGTCCAAACTCCAATGAGCAGTTCTTC.

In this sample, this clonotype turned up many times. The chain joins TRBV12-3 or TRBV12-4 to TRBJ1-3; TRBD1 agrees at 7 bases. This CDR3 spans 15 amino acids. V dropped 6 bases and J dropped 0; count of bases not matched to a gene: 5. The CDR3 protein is CASSPGQSSGNTIYF. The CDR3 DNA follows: TGTGCCAGCAGCCCGGGACAGAGCTCTGGAAACACCATATATTTT.

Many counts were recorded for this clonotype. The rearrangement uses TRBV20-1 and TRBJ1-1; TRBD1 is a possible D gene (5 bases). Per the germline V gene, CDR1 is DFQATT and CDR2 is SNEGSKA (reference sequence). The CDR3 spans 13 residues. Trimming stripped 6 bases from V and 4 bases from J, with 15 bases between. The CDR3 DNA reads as TGCAGTGCCAGATCTCCCGGGGGCACTGAAGCTTTCTTT. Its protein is CSARSPGGTEAFF.

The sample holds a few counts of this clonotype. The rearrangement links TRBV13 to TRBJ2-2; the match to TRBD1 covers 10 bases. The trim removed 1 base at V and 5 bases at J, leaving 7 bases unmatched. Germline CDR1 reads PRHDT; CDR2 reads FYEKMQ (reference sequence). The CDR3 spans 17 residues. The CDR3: CASSLVAGTGVTGELFF. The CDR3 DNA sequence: TGTGCCAGCAGCTTAGTGGCCGGGACAGGGGTGACCGGGGAGCTGTTTTTT.

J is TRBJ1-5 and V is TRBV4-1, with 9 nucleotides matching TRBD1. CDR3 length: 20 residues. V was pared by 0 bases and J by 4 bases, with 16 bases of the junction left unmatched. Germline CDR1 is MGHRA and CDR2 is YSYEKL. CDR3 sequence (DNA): TGCGCCAGCAGCCAAGATCGGGGTAGACAGGGGGATGGCTGGAATCAGCCCCAGCATTTT. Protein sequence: CASSQDRGRQGDGWNQPQHF.

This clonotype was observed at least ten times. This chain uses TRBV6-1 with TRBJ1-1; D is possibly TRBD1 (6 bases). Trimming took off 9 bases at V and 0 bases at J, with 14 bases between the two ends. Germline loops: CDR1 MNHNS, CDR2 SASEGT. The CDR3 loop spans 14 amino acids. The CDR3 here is CASIQGKVNTEAFF. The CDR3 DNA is TGTGCCAGTATACAGGGTAAGGTGAACACTGAAGCTTTCTTT.

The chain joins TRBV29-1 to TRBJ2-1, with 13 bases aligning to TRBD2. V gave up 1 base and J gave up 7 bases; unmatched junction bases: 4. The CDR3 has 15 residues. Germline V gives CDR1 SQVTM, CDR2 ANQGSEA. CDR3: CSVEGTSGSSNEQFF. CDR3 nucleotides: TGCAGCGTTGAAGGGACTAGCGGGAGTTCAAATGAGCAGTTCTTC.

CDR3 coding DNA: TGCGCCAGCAGCCAACCGACCATCACCGGGGAGCTGTTTTTT. This encodes CASSQPTITGELFF. The rearrangement uses TRBV4-1 and TRBJ2-2, with D unresolved. CDR3 length: 14 residues. CDR1 is MGHRA, CDR2 YSYEKL, per germline. V was cut by 2 bases and J by 4 bases, with 8 bases left in between.

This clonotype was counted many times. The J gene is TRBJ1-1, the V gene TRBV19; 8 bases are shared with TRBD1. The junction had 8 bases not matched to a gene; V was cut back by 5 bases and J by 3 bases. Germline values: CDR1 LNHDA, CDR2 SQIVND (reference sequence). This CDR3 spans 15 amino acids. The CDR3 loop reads CASSGRTGIYTEAFF. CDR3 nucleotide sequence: TGTGCCAGTAGTGGCCGGACAGGGATTTACACTGAAGCTTTCTTT. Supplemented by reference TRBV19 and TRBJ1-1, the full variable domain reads DGGITQSPKYLFRKEGQNVTLSCEQNLNHDAMYWYRQDPGQGLRLIYYSQIVNDFQKGDIAEGYSVSREKKESFPLTVTSAQKNPTAFYLCASSGRTGIYTEAFFGQGTRLTVV.

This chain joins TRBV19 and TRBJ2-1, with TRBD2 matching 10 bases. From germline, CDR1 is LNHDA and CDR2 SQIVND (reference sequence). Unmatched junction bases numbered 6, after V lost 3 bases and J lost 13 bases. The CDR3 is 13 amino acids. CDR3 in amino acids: CASSMSAGGPQFF. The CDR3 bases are TGTGCCAGTAGTATGTCAGCGGGAGGGCCTCAGTTCTTC.

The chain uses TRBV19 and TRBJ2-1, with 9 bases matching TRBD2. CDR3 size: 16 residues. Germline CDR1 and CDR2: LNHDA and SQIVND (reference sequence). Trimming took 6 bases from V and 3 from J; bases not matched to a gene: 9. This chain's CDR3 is CASSPDQLAGYNEQFF. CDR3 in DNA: TGTGCCAGTAGCCCCGACCAACTAGCGGGCTACAATGAGCAGTTCTTC.

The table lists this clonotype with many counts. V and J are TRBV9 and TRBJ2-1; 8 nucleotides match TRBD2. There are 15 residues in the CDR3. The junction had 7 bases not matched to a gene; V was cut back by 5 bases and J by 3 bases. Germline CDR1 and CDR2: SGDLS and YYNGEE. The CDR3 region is CASSEGLEGYNEQFF. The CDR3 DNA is TGTGCCAGCAGTGAGGGACTAGAGGGCTACAATGAGCAGTTCTTC. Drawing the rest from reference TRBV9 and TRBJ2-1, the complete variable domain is DSGVTQTPKHLITATGQRVTLRCSPRSGDLSVYWYQQSLDQGLQFLIQYYNGEERAKGNILERFSAQQFPDLHSELNLSSLELGDSALYFCASSEGLEGYNEQFFGPGTRLTVL.

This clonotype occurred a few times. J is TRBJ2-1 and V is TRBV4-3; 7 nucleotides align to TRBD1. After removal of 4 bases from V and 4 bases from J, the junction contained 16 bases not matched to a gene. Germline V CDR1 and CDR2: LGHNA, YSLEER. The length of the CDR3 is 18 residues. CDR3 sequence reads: CASSLSVFSGQPYNEQFF. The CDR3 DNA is TGCGCCAGCAGCCTGTCAGTGTTTTCGGGACAGCCGTACAATGAGCAGTTCTTC.

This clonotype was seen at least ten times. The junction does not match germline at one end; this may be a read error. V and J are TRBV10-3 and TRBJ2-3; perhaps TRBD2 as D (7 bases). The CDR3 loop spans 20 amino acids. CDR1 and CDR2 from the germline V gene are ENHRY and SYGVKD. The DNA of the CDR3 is TGTGGCATCCGACAAGGGGGTCCGGCGGGAGTAGGTGGGGGCACAGATACGCAGTATTTT. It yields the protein CGIRQGGPAGVGGGTDTQYF.

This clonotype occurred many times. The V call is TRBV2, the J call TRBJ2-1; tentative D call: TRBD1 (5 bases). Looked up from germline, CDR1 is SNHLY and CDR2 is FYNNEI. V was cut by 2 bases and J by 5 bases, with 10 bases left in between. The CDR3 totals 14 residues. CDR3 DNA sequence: TGTGCCAGCAGTGAAATAGGACAAAACAATGAGCAGTTCTTC. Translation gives CASSEIGQNNEQFF.

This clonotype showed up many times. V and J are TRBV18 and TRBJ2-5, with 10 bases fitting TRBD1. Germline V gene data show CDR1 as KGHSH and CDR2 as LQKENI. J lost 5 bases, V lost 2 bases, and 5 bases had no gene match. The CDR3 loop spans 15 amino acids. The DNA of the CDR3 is TGTGCCAGCTCACCATTCGGGACAGGGGCGGAGACCCAGTACTTC. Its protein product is CASSPFGTGAETQYF.